Listed below are T cell receptor beta chains from one sample, sequenced in a study of blood T cells in healthy people across ages. TCRdb re-analysed the 5' RACE reads in MiXCR, keeping a single row per CDR3 protein. The sample holds about 630,000 distinct CDR3 sequences, over 20% seen once. Sequenced: blood. The source is a man in his sixties or seventies in good health. Each CDR3 is given with its conserved first and last residue. The D gene is left open where the match is weak. Size values are once, few and many counts, or a class for expanded clones, and some rows have none.

DNA: TGTGCCATCAGTGCCGTGGGGGAGCAGTACTTC
CDR3: CAISAVGEQYF
V: TRBV28
J: TRBJ2-7
size: few
length: 11
D: .

DNA: TGTGCCAGCTCACCGTACAGGGATCAAGAGACCCAGTACTTC
CDR3: CASSPYRDQETQYF
V: TRBV18
J: TRBJ2-5
size: .
length: 14
D: .

DNA: TGTGCCAGCAGCTTCCAGCCGGGAGCCTACGAGCAGTACTTC
CDR3: CASSFQPGAYEQYF
V: TRBV7-2
J: TRBJ2-7
size: .
length: 14
D: .

DNA: TGTGCCAGACTTCCTCCTGGGAAAGCTAACTATGGCTACACCTTC
CDR3: CARLPPGKANYGYTF
V: TRBV2
J: TRBJ1-2
size: .
length: 15
D: .

DNA: TGTGCCAGCAGTTTAGACATTTACAATGAGCAGTTCTTC
CDR3: CASSLDIYNEQFF
V: TRBV28
J: TRBJ2-1
size: few
length: 13
D: .

DNA: TGCAGTGCTCAGGCAGGGTTAGGCCAAGAGACCCAGTACTTC
CDR3: CSAQAGLGQETQYF
V: TRBV20-1
J: TRBJ2-5
size: .
length: 14
D: .

DNA: TGTGCCAGCAACCAGACTAGCGGGAGTCGAGAGACCCAGTACTTC
CDR3: CASNQTSGSRETQYF
V: TRBV7-2
J: TRBJ2-5
size: few
length: 15
D: TRBD2

DNA: TGCGCCAGCAGCCAGCGCTCCTATAATTCACCCCTCCACTTT
CDR3: CASSQRSYNSPLHF
V: TRBV4-3
J: TRBJ1-6
size: .
length: 14
D: .

DNA: TGCAGCGTTGAGAGCGCCAGGGTATCGCCTAACTATGGCTACACCTTC
CDR3: CSVESARVSPNYGYTF
V: TRBV29-1
J: TRBJ1-2
size: few
length: 16
D: .

DNA: TGTGCTAGTGGTTTGGACCCCCCAATGAACACTGAAGCTTTCTTT
CDR3: CASGLDPPMNTEAFF
V: TRBV12-5
J: TRBJ1-1
size: few
length: 15
D: .

DNA: TGCGCCAGCAGCTTGGAAGCGGGAGGCACAGATACGCAGTATTTT
CDR3: CASSLEAGGTDTQYF
V: TRBV5-1
J: TRBJ2-3
size: many
length: 15
D: TRBD2

DNA: TGTGCCAGCAGTTCACCTGGGGCCAACGTCCTGACTTTC
CDR3: CASSSPGANVLTF
V: TRBV28
J: TRBJ2-6
size: many
length: 13
D: .

DNA: TGTGCCAGCAGCTTCGGACGACGCCCAGAGACCCAGTACTTC
CDR3: CASSFGRRPETQYF
V: TRBV7-2
J: TRBJ2-5
size: .
length: 14
D: .

DNA: TGTGCCAGCGGTGAGAACAATGAGCAGTTCTTC
CDR3: CASGENNEQFF
V: TRBV27
J: TRBJ2-1
size: many
length: 11
D: .

DNA: TGCGGTGCAATCTCCTTTACAACAGGGAGCTATGGCTACACCTTC
CDR3: CGAISFTTGSYGYTF
V: TRBV20-1
J: TRBJ1-2
size: few
length: 15
D: .

DNA: TGTGCCAGCGCTACAGGGGTTCGACAGCCCCAGCATTTT
CDR3: CASATGVRQPQHF
V: TRBV19
J: TRBJ1-5
size: few
length: 13
D: TRBD1

DNA: TGCAGCGTTGGACTAGCGGGGCACAATGAGCAGTTCTTC
CDR3: CSVGLAGHNEQFF
V: TRBV29-1
J: TRBJ2-1
size: few
length: 13
D: TRBD2

DNA: TGTGCCAGTCAAGACAGGGATAATGAAAAACTGTTTTTT
CDR3: CASQDRDNEKLFF
V: TRBV19
J: TRBJ1-4
size: .
length: 13
D: TRBD1

DNA: TGTGCCAGCAGCCAAGCCCGGACAGGGGAAGGATCACCCCTCCACTTT
CDR3: CASSQARTGEGSPLHF
V: TRBV14
J: TRBJ1-6
size: .
length: 16
D: TRBD1

DNA: TGTGCCAGCTCACCGACGAGGGGGACTAAATACGGCACAGATACGCAGTGTTTT
CDR3: CASSPTRGTKYGTDTQCF
V: TRBV18
J: TRBJ2-3
size: .
length: 18
D: .

DNA: TGTGCCAGCTCCTACCCGAGCAGGGGCGGCATTCAGTACTTC
CDR3: CASSYPSRGGIQYF
V: TRBV6-4
J: TRBJ2-4
size: .
length: 14
D: .

DNA: TGTGCCAGCAGCGTAGACGGGGGCTATGAGCAGTTCTTC
CDR3: CASSVDGGYEQFF
V: TRBV7-9
J: TRBJ2-1
size: .
length: 13
D: .

DNA: TGTGCCAGCAGAGCCCAGGACAACTCCTACGAGCAGGACTTC
CDR3: CASRAQDNSYEQDF
V: TRBV6-1
J: TRBJ2-7
size: .
length: 14
D: .

DNA: TGTGCTAGTGATAACACCGGTCGGTACAATGAGCAGTTCTTC
CDR3: CASDNTGRYNEQFF
V: TRBV12-5
J: TRBJ2-1
size: few
length: 14
D: .

DNA: TGCGCCAGCAGCTTGGGGACGATGACTAGCGGGAACAATGAGCAGTTCTTC
CDR3: CASSLGTMTSGNNEQFF
V: TRBV5-1
J: TRBJ2-1
size: few
length: 17
D: TRBD2

DNA: TGTGCCAGCTCCCGTGTCCCGGACAGCAACTATGGCTACACCTTC
CDR3: CASSRVPDSNYGYTF
V: TRBV12-3/TRBV12-4
J: TRBJ1-2
size: .
length: 15
D: .

DNA: TGCGCCAGCAGCTCTGGGGGGGGAGCTAGCACAGATACGCAGTATTTT
CDR3: CASSSGGGASTDTQYF
V: TRBV5-1
J: TRBJ2-3
size: .
length: 16
D: TRBD2

DNA: TGCGCCAGCAGCTTGGAGGCAGCTTACTCTGGGGCCAACGTCCTGACTTTC
CDR3: CASSLEAAYSGANVLTF
V: TRBV5-1
J: TRBJ2-6
size: .
length: 17
D: .

DNA: TGTGCCAGCAGTCGGACAGGGGGCGCCAAAAACATTCAGTACTTC
CDR3: CASSRTGGAKNIQYF
V: TRBV7-9
J: TRBJ2-4
size: few
length: 15
D: TRBD1

DNA: TGCAGTGCTAGAGATACAGTTCGGGACACTGAAGCTTTCTTT
CDR3: CSARDTVRDTEAFF
V: TRBV20-1
J: TRBJ1-1
size: .
length: 14
D: .

DNA: TGTGCCAGCAGTTTAAAGGGTGGGACCCAGTACTTC
CDR3: CASSLKGGTQYF
V: TRBV12-3/TRBV12-4
J: TRBJ2-5
size: .
length: 12
D: .

DNA: TGTGCCAGCAGCCAACGAGGAAAGTCAGCGACCCAGTACTTC
CDR3: CASSQRGKSATQYF
V: TRBV3-1
J: TRBJ2-5
size: many
length: 14
D: .

DNA: TGTGCCAGCAGCTTAGTAGCGGGCCAATACAATGAGCAGTTCTTC
CDR3: CASSLVAGQYNEQFF
V: TRBV7-2
J: TRBJ2-1
size: .
length: 15
D: TRBD2

DNA: TGTGCCAGCAGACAGGACGGGAGAAATCAGCCCCAGCATTTT
CDR3: CASRQDGRNQPQHF
V: TRBV28
J: TRBJ1-5
size: .
length: 14
D: .

DNA: TGCAGCGTCCCGGAGGAAGGTGAAAAACTGTTTTTT
CDR3: CSVPEEGEKLFF
V: TRBV29-1
J: TRBJ1-4
size: few
length: 12
D: .

DNA: TGTGCCAGCAGCCAAGTTTACAGGGGGACTGAAGCTTTCTTT
CDR3: CASSQVYRGTEAFF
V: TRBV3-1
J: TRBJ1-1
size: .
length: 14
D: TRBD1

DNA: TGTGCCACCAGTGGCGACGGGTACAATGAGCAGTTCTTC
CDR3: CATSGDGYNEQFF
V: TRBV24-1
J: TRBJ2-1
size: .
length: 13
D: .

DNA: TGTGCCAGAACCCGGGACAGGGTTGATGGCTACACCTTC
CDR3: CARTRDRVDGYTF
V: TRBV6-1
J: TRBJ1-2
size: few
length: 13
D: TRBD1

DNA: TGTGCCAGCAGCTTGCGCACAGCGGGACTGGCCTATGGCTACACCTTC
CDR3: CASSLRTAGLAYGYTF
V: TRBV5-6
J: TRBJ1-2
size: .
length: 16
D: .

DNA: TGCAGTGCTAGCCCCGGATCAAGCTCCTACGAGCAGTACTTC
CDR3: CSASPGSSSYEQYF
V: TRBV20-1
J: TRBJ2-7
size: .
length: 14
D: .

DNA: TGTGCCAGCAGCCGGGGACAGCCGAACACCGGGGAGCTGTTTTTT
CDR3: CASSRGQPNTGELFF
V: TRBV7-3
J: TRBJ2-2
size: few
length: 15
D: TRBD1

DNA: TGCAGTGCTAGTCTACTAGCGGGGAGCACAGATACGCAGTATTTT
CDR3: CSASLLAGSTDTQYF
V: TRBV20-1
J: TRBJ2-3
size: .
length: 15
D: TRBD2

DNA: TGCAGTGCTAGTTACGGGAGTACCCCCAATGAGCAGTTCTTC
CDR3: CSASYGSTPNEQFF
V: TRBV20-1
J: TRBJ2-1
size: few
length: 14
D: .

DNA: TGCGCCAGCAGCCATTACCAGGGACAGAGCTACGAGCAGTACTTC
CDR3: CASSHYQGQSYEQYF
V: TRBV4-3
J: TRBJ2-7
size: few
length: 15
D: TRBD1

DNA: TGTGCCAGCAGCAGCGGGGACAGAAGGGACATTCAGTACTTC
CDR3: CASSSGDRRDIQYF
V: TRBV7-2
J: TRBJ2-4
size: few
length: 14
D: .

DNA: TGTACCAGCAGCTTCGGCCACGCTAACAATGAGCAGTTCTTC
CDR3: CTSSFGHANNEQFF
V: TRBV7-2
J: TRBJ2-1
size: few
length: 14
D: .